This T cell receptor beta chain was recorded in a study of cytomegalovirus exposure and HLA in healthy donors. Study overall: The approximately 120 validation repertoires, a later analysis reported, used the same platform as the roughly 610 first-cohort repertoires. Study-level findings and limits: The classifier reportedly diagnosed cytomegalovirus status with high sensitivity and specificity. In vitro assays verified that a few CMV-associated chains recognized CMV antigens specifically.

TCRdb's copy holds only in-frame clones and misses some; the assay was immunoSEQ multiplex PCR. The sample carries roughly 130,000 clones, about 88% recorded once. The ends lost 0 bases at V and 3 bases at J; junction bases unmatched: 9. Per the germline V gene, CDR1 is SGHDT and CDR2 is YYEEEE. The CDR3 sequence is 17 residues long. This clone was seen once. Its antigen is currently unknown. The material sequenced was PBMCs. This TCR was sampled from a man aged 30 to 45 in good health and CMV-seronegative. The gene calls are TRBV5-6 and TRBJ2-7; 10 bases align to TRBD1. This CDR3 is CASSLAGRGQGIYEQYF. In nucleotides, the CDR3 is TGTGCCAGCAGCTTGGCCGGTCGGGGACAGGGGATCTACGAGCAGTACTTC.